The 29 T cell receptor beta chains below all came from one sample that was sequenced in a study of blood T cell repertoires in COVID-19. Clones were sequenced by immunoSEQ multiplex PCR, and TCRdb holds only the in-frame ones, with some missing. The data hold around 39,000 clones, with around nine tenths observed a single time. The sample taken for sequencing was peripheral blood. These receptor sequences come from a human donor in a cohort sampled during active COVID-19.

This clone was counted a few times. This chain joins TRBV9 and TRBJ1-1; TRBD1 might be the D (5 bases). V was shortened by 0 bases and J by 8 bases, with 14 bases between the two germline ends. This CDR3 spans 14 amino acids. Germline V CDR1 and CDR2: SGDLS, YYNGEE. CDR3 nucleotide sequence: TGTGCCAGCAGCGTAGCTCTCGACAGTCTCGAAGCTTTCTTT. This encodes CASSVALDSLEAFF. Filled out from reference TRBV9 and TRBJ1-1, the complete variable domain reads DSGVTQTPKHLITATGQRVTLRCSPRSGDLSVYWYQQSLDQGLQFLIQYYNGEERAKGNILERFSAQQFPDLHSELNLSSLELGDSALYFCASSVALDSLEAFFGQGTRLTVV.

The chain uses TRBV7-8 and TRBJ1-2; D is perhaps TRBD1 (6 bases). Germline loops: CDR1 SGHVS, CDR2 FQNEAQ. The length of the CDR3 is 14 residues. Trimming took off 3 bases at V and 7 bases at J, with 15 bases between the two ends. CDR3 sequence (DNA): TGTGCCAGCAGCTTTGGGGGGGGCGCGGGTGGCTACACCTTC. This encodes CASSFGGGAGGYTF.

This clone was detected once. The chain has TRBV28 and TRBJ1-2; D remains ambiguous. Trimming left V 5 bases short and J 0 bases short, with 4 bases between. The CDR3 runs 12 residues. The germline V gene has CDR1 MDHEN and CDR2 SYDVKM. The CDR3 reads CASSPTNYGYTF. CDR3 nucleotide sequence: TGTGCCAGCAGTCCCACTAACTATGGCTACACCTTC.

The chain uses TRBV6-2 or TRBV6-3 and TRBJ1-5; 7 bases fit TRBD1. The CDR3 loop spans 15 amino acids. Germline V gene lookup returns CDR1 MNHEY and CDR2 SVGEGT. V was clipped by 4 bases and J by 3 bases; unmatched bases: 6. CDR3 amino acids: CASSSRGSNNQPQHF. As DNA, the CDR3 is TGTGCCAGCAGTTCCAGGGGGTCCAACAATCAGCCCCAGCATTTT.

This chain connects TRBV19 to TRBJ2-1; 9 nucleotides match TRBD1. The CDR3 consists of 14 residues. J gave up 7 bases and V 4 bases, and 5 bases lay outside the gene matches. CDR1 LNHDA and CDR2 SQIVND come from the germline V gene (reference sequence). The CDR3 sequence is CASSTRDRVNEQFF. CDR3 nucleotide sequence: TGTGCCAGTAGTACCCGGGACAGGGTGAATGAGCAGTTCTTC. Together with reference TRBV19 and TRBJ2-1, the CDR3 gives the full variable domain: DGGITQSPKYLFRKEGQNVTLSCEQNLNHDAMYWYRQDPGQGLRLIYYSQIVNDFQKGDIAEGYSVSREKKESFPLTVTSAQKNPTAFYLCASSTRDRVNEQFFGPGTRLTVL.

The CDR3 loop reads CASSPRTGTGEQYF. In DNA, the CDR3 is TGTGCCAGCAGCCCCCGGACAGGCACGGGGGAGCAGTACTTC. The chain has TRBV14 and TRBJ2-7; 7 bases agree with TRBD1. Unmatched junction bases numbered 10, after V lost 4 bases and J lost 7 bases. CDR1 and CDR2 (germline): SGHDN, FVKESK. This CDR3 contains 14 residues.

This chain links TRBV5-1 with TRBJ2-4; D is unresolved. Per germline, CDR1 SGHRS and CDR2 YFSETQ. CDR3 length: 15 amino acids. The germline V and J ends were trimmed by 5 bases and 3 bases, with 15 bases remaining between them. CDR3 DNA sequence: TGCGCCAGCAGACCCCAGGCATTCAGCAAAAACATTCAGTACTTC. It encodes CASRPQAFSKNIQYF.

The chain is built from TRBV5-8 and TRBJ2-3; D gene ambiguous. CDR1 is SGHTS and CDR2 is YDEGEE in the germline V gene. The CDR3 totals 15 residues. Trimming removed 0 bases from V and 6 bases from J, with 14 bases in between. CDR3 in DNA: TGTGCCAGCAGCTTGGATACAGCCTTTTCGGATACGCAGTATTTT. Its translation: CASSLDTAFSDTQYF.

This chain connects TRBV7-2 to TRBJ2-3; D unresolved. Germline V gene sequence: CDR1 SGHTA, CDR2 FQGNSA. V was pared by 2 bases and J by 4 bases, with 10 bases between. CDR3 length: 14 residues. CDR3 coding DNA: TGTGCCAGCAGCTTAATCCAAGGAGCAGATACGCAGTATTTT. As protein: CASSLIQGADTQYF.

The rearrangement links TRBV4-1 to TRBJ2-1; 12 nucleotides line up with TRBD2. CDR3 length: 15 amino acids. Looked up from germline, CDR1 is MGHRA and CDR2 is YSYEKL. The ends lost 1 base at V and 6 bases at J; junction bases unmatched: 1. The CDR3 coding sequence is TGCGCCAGCAGCCAAGGACTAGCGGGGGTCAATGAGCAGTTCTTC. Amino acids: CASSQGLAGVNEQFF.

The table lists this clone with a few counts. The J gene is TRBJ1-5, the V gene TRBV20-1, with a tentative D call TRBD1 (5 bases). Per germline, CDR1 DFQATT and CDR2 SNEGSKA (reference sequence). CDR3 size: 13 residues. Deletions cut 3 bases from V and 6 bases from J, with 12 bases between. The CDR3 DNA follows: TGCAGTGCTAGTGGTCAGGGTAGTCAGCCCCAGCATTTT. This codes for CSASGQGSQPQHF.

The chain uses TRBV10-3 and TRBJ1-1; possible D gene TRBD1, 6 bases. The CDR3 is 13 amino acids. Between the trimmed V and J ends, which lost 4 bases and 1 base, there was a span of 7 bases. Germline CDR1 and CDR2: ENHRY and SYGVKD. In DNA, the CDR3 is TGTGCCATCAGTGCAGGGGAGAACACTGAAGCTTTCTTT. It specifies CAISAGENTEAFF.

The chain uses TRBV5-1 and TRBJ2-7, with TRBD2 matching 11 bases. The CDR3 spans 14 residues. J gave up 5 bases and V 5 bases, and 6 bases lay outside the gene matches. CDR1 and CDR2 (germline): SGHRS, YFSETQ. The CDR3 reads CASRHSGRANEQYF. The CDR3, as DNA: TGCGCCAGCAGACATAGCGGGAGGGCCAACGAGCAGTACTTC.

The rearrangement joins TRBV28 to TRBJ2-6; D remains ambiguous. In germline, CDR1 is MDHEN, CDR2 SYDVKM. V was clipped by 3 bases and J by 0 bases, with 9 bases between them. The CDR3 extends over 16 amino acids. This CDR3 reads CASSLRQRSGANVLTF. As DNA, the CDR3 is TGTGCCAGCAGTTTGCGGCAGCGCTCTGGGGCCAACGTCCTGACTTTC.

The chain has TRBV19 and TRBJ2-3; the match to TRBD2 covers 10 bases. Germline lookup yields CDR1 LNHDA and CDR2 SQIVND (reference sequence). The CDR3 contains 15 residues. Trimming at V came to 3 bases and at J to 4 bases, leaving 4 bases not matched to a gene. The CDR3 sequence: CASSMGLANSDTQYF. As DNA, the CDR3 is TGTGCCAGTAGTATGGGACTAGCGAACTCAGATACGCAGTATTTT. The variable domain in full, with the rest retrieved from reference TRBV19 and TRBJ2-3, is DGGITQSPKYLFRKEGQNVTLSCEQNLNHDAMYWYRQDPGQGLRLIYYSQIVNDFQKGDIAEGYSVSREKKESFPLTVTSAQKNPTAFYLCASSMGLANSDTQYFGPGTRLTVL.

This CDR3 reads CASRGKLAGGGDTQYF. In DNA form, the CDR3 reads TGCGCCAGCAGGGGGAAACTAGCGGGAGGAGGAGATACGCAGTATTTT. This rearrangement joins TRBV10-1 to TRBJ2-3; 12 bases agree with TRBD2. Germline assignment: CDR1 WNHNN and CDR2 SYGVQD (reference sequence). Trimming removed 6 bases from V and 5 bases from J; junction bases left unmatched: 9. This CDR3 spans 16 amino acids.

The J gene is TRBJ2-7, the V gene TRBV6-4; TRBD2 matches at 7 bases. Germline V gives CDR1 MRHNA, CDR2 SNTAGT. With V trimmed by 0 bases and J by 2 bases, 4 bases remained unmatched. CDR3 length equals 15 residues. CDR3 DNA: TGTGCCAGCAGTGACTCGCCTAGCGGTGCCTACGAGCAGTACTTC. As protein: CASSDSPSGAYEQYF.

This chain links TRBV10-3 with TRBJ1-2; D might be TRBD1 (5 bases). V lost 5 bases, J lost 1 base, and 11 bases lay in between. The CDR3 is 14 amino acids. Per the germline V gene, CDR1 is ENHRY and CDR2 is SYGVKD. The CDR3 sequence: CAISSATVNYGYTF. The CDR3 bases are TGTGCCATCAGTTCCGCGACAGTTAACTATGGCTACACCTTC.

The chain links TRBV13 to TRBJ1-6, with 10 bases aligning to TRBD1. The V gene's germline CDR1 is PRHDT and CDR2 FYEKMQ (reference sequence). The CDR3 consists of 16 residues. Germline trimming cut 5 bases from V and 6 bases from J; bases unmatched to any gene: 7. The CDR3: CASSPRQGAVNSPLHF. CDR3 coding DNA: TGTGCCAGCAGCCCGCGACAGGGGGCGGTTAATTCACCCCTCCACTTT. Drawing the rest from reference TRBV13 and TRBJ1-6, the complete variable domain is AAGVIQSPRHLIKEKRETATLKCYPIPRHDTVYWYQQGPGQDPQFLISFYEKMQSDKGSIPDRFSAQQFSDYHSELNMSSLELGDSALYFCASSPRQGAVNSPLHFGNGTRLTVT.

This CDR3 is CASSTLQGANYGYTF. The CDR3 DNA follows: TGTGCCAGTAGTACCCTACAGGGTGCTAACTATGGCTACACCTTC. V usage is TRBV19 and J usage is TRBJ1-2, with a weak D call TRBD1 (6 bases). The CDR3 loop spans 15 amino acids. The ends were cut back, 4 bases at V and 0 bases at J, with 12 bases in the middle. The germline gives CDR1 LNHDA, CDR2 SQIVND (reference sequence).

The V call is TRBV7-6, the J call TRBJ1-1, with 9 bases identical to TRBD1. V gave up 5 bases and J gave up 6 bases; unmatched junction bases: 10. The CDR3 runs to 15 residues. The germline V gene encodes CDR1 SGHVS and CDR2 FNYEAQ. The CDR3 region has the DNA TGTGCCAGCAGCAAAAATTCCGGGACAGGGTCTGAAGCTTTCTTT. It codes for CASSKNSGTGSEAFF.

This clone was picked up one time. The V gene is TRBV5-5, the J gene TRBJ1-1; D gene unclear. This CDR3 is 13 amino acids long. Germline CDR1 and CDR2: SGHKS and YYEKEE (reference sequence). V lost 0 bases and J lost 3, with 6 bases in between. The CDR3 nucleotides read TGTGCCAGCAGCTTGGAACGGGACACTGAAGCTTTCTTT. It is translated as CASSLERDTEAFF.

This chain joins TRBV11-2 and TRBJ1-3; D gene unclear. The germline V gene encodes CDR1 SGHAT and CDR2 FQNNGV. The CDR3 covers 14 residues. V was clipped by 5 bases and J by 0 bases, with 8 bases between them. The DNA of the CDR3 is TGTGCCAGCAGCGTCGACTACTCTGGAAACACCATATATTTT. It translates to CASSVDYSGNTIYF.

This clone turned up a few times. The chain carries TRBV7-9 and TRBJ2-7; 12 bases map to TRBD1. The CDR3 contains 15 residues. V trimming: 4 bases; J trimming: 6 bases; junction bases outside the gene matches: 7. CDR1 is SEHNR, CDR2 FQNEAQ, per germline (reference sequence). In DNA, the CDR3 is TGTGCCAGCAGCTATCCGGGACAGGGGGCGTCCGAGCAGTACTTC. As protein: CASSYPGQGASEQYF.

The rearrangement links TRBV10-2 to TRBJ2-2; D possibly corresponds to TRBD2 (5 bases). Trimming pared 5 bases from V and 4 bases from J, leaving 11 bases between. Per germline, CDR1 WSHSY and CDR2 SAAADI. The CDR3 covers 14 residues. The CDR3 sequence: CASSPGSATGELFF. As DNA, the CDR3 is TGCGCCAGCAGTCCCGGTAGCGCCACCGGGGAGCTGTTTTTT.

The V gene is TRBV15, the J gene TRBJ1-2; D is unresolved. CDR1 and CDR2 (germline): LNHNV, YYDKDF (reference sequence). V was cut by 0 bases and J by 8 bases, with 13 bases left in between. The CDR3 spans 14 residues. DNA for the CDR3: TGTGCCACCAGCAGAGATCGGCAAGGAGAGGGCTACACCTTC. Amino acid sequence: CATSRDRQGEGYTF.

The table lists this clone with a few counts. V is TRBV19 and J is TRBJ1-5; 7 nucleotides line up with TRBD1. CDR3 length: 16 residues. CDR1 LNHDA and CDR2 SQIVND come from the germline V gene (reference sequence). V lost 4 bases to trimming and J lost 0 bases; unmatched junction nucleotides: 6. CDR3 region: CASSTPGQLSNQPQHF. CDR3 coding DNA: TGTGCCAGTAGTACCCCGGGACAGCTTAGCAATCAGCCCCAGCATTTT.

The chain combines TRBV10-3 with TRBJ1-1; D gene ambiguous. Trimming shortened V by 6 bases and J by 1 base, and 6 bases separated the two germline ends. The CDR3 consists of 12 residues. Germline CDR1 and CDR2: ENHRY and SYGVKD. The CDR3 DNA is TGTGCCATCAGGTCCGGGAACACTGAAGCTTTCTTT. It encodes CAIRSGNTEAFF.

J is TRBJ1-1 and V is TRBV6-5; D unresolved. The CDR3 runs to 13 residues. Germline V CDR1 and CDR2: MNHEY, SVGAGI. V gave up 8 bases and J gave up 2 bases, with 12 bases separating them. The CDR3 DNA reads TGTGCCAGCCAGAGACGGGAAAACACTGAAGCTTTCTTT. It translates to CASQRRENTEAFF.